The present TCR beta chain was sequenced within a study of T cells in Graves' hyperthyroidism and ophthalmopathy. Across the whole study: Peripheral blood was acquired at first diagnosis, ahead of any therapy whatsoever. Whole-study findings and limits: Blood samples included most of the expanded thyroid clonotypes exceeding 0.001.

This clonotype was seen at least ten times. Its antigen is still unknown. The CDR3 length is 15 residues. V lost 7 bases and J lost 4, with 17 bases in between. CDR1 and CDR2 (germline): MNHNS, SASEGT. Using RNA transcripts as the source, TCR beta CDR3 regions were amplified. First-round RT-PCR with HTBI primers amplified the TCR CDR3 region. TCRdb reprocessed the multiplex PCR reads via MiXCR and lists one record per CDR3 protein. The sample carries nearly 600,000 distinct CDR3 sequences, approximately 14% recorded once. This TCR derives from a woman aged 18-29 years with Graves' ophthalmopathy. The material sequenced was blood. This chain connects TRBV6-1 to TRBJ2-1, with no clear D. The CDR3 sequence: CASNPGPLTYNEQFF. Written as DNA, the CDR3 is TGTGCCAGCAACCCGGGTCCACTCACTTACAATGAGCAGTTCTTC.